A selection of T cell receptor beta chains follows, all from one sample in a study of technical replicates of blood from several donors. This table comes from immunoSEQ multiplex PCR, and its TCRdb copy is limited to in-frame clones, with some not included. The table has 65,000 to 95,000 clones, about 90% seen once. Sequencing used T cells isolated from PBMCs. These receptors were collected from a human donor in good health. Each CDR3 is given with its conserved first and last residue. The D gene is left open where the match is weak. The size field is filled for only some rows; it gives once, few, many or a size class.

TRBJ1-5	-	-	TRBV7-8	CASSLEVLSNQPQHF	TGTGCCAGCAGCTTAGAAGTACTTAGCAATCAGCCCCAGCATTTT
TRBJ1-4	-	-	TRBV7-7	CASSLSQGRGEKLFF	TGTGCCAGCAGCTTGAGTCAGGGGCGCGGTGAAAAACTGTTTTTT
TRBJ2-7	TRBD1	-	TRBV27	CASSPTGGYYEQYF	TGTGCCAGCAGCCCGACAGGGGGCTACTACGAGCAGTACTTC
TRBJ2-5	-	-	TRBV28	CASSSAERGTQYF	TGTGCCAGCAGTTCGGCGGAACGAGGGACCCAGTACTTC
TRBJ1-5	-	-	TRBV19	CASSTRQRGVKKLGQPQHF	TGTGCCAGTAGTACGCGACAACGGGGGGTTAAAAAACTGGGTCAGCCCCAGCATTTT
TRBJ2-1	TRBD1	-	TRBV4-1	CASSHKPGQGYNEQFF	TGCGCCAGCAGCCATAAACCGGGACAGGGTTACAATGAGCAGTTCTTC
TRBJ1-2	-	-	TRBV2	CASSENSGPGYTF	TGTGCCAGCAGTGAAAATTCAGGGCCTGGCTACACCTTC
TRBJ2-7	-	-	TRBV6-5	CASSYDVSGYEQYF	TGTGCCAGCAGTTACGATGTTAGCGGCTACGAGCAGTACTTC
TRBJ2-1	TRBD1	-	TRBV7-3	CASSLWGGQGANNEQFF	TGTGCCAGCAGCTTATGGGGGGGACAGGGGGCCAACAATGAGCAGTTCTTC
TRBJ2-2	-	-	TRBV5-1	CASSPATAGPTGELFF	TGCGCCAGCAGCCCCGCCACCGCGGGCCCAACCGGGGAGCTGTTTTTT
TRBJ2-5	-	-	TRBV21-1	CASSKAMGALYQETQYF	TGTGCCAGCAGCAAAGCAATGGGGGCCTTGTACCAAGAGACCCAGTACTTC
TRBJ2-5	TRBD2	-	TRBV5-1	CASSWRGVQETQYF	TGCGCCAGCAGCTGGCGGGGGGTCCAAGAGACCCAGTACTTC
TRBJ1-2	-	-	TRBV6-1	CASSESAYYGYTF	TGTGCCAGCAGTGAGAGCGCCTACTATGGCTACACCTTC
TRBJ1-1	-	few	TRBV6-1	CASSVQMNTEAFF	TGTGCCAGCAGTGTCCAGATGAACACTGAAGCTTTCTTT
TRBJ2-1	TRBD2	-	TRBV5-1	CASSRSGSPSYNEQFF	TGCGCCAGCAGCCGTAGCGGGAGCCCCTCCTACAATGAGCAGTTCTTC
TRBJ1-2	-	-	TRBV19	CASSIVSGSRYYGYTF	TGTGCCAGTAGTATAGTATCAGGGTCGAGGTACTATGGCTACACCTTC
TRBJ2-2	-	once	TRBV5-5	CASSLPPGSGTGELFF	TGTGCCAGCAGCTTGCCCCCAGGGTCCGGCACCGGGGAGCTGTTTTTT